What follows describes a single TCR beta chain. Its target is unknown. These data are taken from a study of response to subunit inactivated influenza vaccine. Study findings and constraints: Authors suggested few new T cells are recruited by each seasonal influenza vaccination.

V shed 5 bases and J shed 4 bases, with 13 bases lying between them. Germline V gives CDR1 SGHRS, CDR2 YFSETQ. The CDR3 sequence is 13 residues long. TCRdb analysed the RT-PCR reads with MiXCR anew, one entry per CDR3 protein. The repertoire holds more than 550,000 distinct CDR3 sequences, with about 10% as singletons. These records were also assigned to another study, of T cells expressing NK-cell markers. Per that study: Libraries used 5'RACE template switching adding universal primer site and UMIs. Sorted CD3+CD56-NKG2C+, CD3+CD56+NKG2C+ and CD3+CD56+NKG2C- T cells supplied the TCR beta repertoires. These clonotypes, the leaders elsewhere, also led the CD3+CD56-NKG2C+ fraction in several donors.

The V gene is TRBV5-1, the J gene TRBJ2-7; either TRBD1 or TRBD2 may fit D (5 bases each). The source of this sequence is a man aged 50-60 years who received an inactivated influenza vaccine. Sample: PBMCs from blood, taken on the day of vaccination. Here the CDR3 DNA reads TGCGCCAGCAGGAGGGACGGAGGATACGAGCAGTACTTC. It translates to CASRRDGGYEQYF.